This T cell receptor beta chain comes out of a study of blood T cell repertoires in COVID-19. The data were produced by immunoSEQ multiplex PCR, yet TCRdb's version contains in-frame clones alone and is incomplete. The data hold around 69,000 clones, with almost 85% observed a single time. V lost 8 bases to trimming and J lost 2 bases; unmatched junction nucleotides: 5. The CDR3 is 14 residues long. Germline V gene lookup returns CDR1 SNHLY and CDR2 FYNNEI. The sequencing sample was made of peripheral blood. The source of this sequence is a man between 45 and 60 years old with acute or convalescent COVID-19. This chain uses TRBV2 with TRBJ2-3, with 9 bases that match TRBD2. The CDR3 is CASLSGSSTDTQYF. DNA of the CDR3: TGTGCCAGCCTTAGCGGGAGTTCCACAGATACGCAGTATTTT.